The clone carrying this TCR beta chain has a single count. Per the germline V gene, CDR1 is SGDLS and CDR2 is YYNGEE. Deletions cut 6 bases from V and 1 base from J, with 7 bases between. This CDR3 spans 12 amino acids. These data originate in a study of blood T cell repertoires in COVID-19. Study-level information: The samples span acute and convalescent COVID-19 from the United States, Italy and Spain.

Per the authors' pipeline: Quantification of nucleated cells was approximated via reference gene primer amplification. TCRdb keeps only in-frame clones here, not all; method: immunoSEQ multiplex PCR. The V and J calls and clone size are taken from that table; D and trimming were inferred from the DNA. In the table there are almost 250,000 clones, roughly 85% of which are singletons. Adults between roughly 18 and 95 years of age took part from about two dozen US areas. Participants were placed into cohorts based on the clinical history they reported. The V and J genes are TRBV9 and TRBJ1-2; D ambiguous. Sequenced input: PBMCs or T cells enriched from blood (not recorded which). This clonotype originated in a woman aged 45-60 years with acute COVID-19. The CDR3: CASTGVNYGYTF. CDR3 sequence (DNA): TGTGCCAGCACGGGAGTTAACTATGGCTACACCTTC.